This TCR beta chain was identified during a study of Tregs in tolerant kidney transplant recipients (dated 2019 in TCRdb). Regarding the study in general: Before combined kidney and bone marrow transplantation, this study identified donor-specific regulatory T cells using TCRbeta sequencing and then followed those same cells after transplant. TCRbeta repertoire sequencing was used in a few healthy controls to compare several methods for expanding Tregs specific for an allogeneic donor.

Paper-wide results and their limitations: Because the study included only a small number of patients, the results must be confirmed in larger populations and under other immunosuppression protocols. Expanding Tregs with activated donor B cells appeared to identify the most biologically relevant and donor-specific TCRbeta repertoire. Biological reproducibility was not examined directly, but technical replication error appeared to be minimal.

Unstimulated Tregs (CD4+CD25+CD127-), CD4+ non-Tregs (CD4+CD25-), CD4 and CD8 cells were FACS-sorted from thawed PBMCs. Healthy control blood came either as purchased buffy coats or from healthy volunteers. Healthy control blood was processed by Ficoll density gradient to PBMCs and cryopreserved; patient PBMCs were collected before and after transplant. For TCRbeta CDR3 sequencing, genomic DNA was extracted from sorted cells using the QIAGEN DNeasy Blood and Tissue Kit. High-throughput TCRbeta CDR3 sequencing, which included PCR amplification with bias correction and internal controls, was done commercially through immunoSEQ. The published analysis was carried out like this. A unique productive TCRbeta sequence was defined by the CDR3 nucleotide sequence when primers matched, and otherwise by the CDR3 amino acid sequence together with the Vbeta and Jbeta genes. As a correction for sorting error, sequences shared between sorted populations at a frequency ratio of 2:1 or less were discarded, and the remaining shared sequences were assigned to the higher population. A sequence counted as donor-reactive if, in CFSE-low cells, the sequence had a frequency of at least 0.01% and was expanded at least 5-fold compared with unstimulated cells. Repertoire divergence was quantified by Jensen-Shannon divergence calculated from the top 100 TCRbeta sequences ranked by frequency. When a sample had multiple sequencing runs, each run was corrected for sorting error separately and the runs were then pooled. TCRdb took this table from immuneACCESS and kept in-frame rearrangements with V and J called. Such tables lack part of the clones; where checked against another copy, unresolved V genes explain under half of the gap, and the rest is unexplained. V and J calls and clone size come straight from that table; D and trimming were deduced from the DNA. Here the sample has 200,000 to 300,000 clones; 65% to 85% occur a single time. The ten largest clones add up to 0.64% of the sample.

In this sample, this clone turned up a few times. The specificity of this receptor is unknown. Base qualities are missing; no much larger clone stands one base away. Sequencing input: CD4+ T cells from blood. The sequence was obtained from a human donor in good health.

The CDR3 protein is CASSDRVFWNTEAFF. The sequence in DNA is TGTGCCAGCAGTGATCGGGTGTTTTGGAACACTGAAGCTTTCTTT. Rearrangement joined TRBV2 to TRBJ1-1; no D gene call is confident. Its CDR3 holds 15 amino acids, cysteine through phenylalanine. The DNA shown is the 45-base CDR3, in frame from base 1. Looking up the germline V gene yields CDR1 SNHLY and CDR2 FYNNEI. V was cut back by 3 bases and J by 1 base, leaving a gap of 12 bases between them.